This T cell receptor beta chain was retrieved from a study of T-cell memory formation after mild COVID-19. Study-wide background: TCR clustering was largely donor specific.

This clonotype was seen a few times. Its target is not known. CDR1 SEHNR and CDR2 FQNEAQ come from the germline V gene (reference sequence). The CDR3 contains 14 residues. J gave up 6 bases and V 5 bases, and 6 bases lay outside the gene matches. Study outcomes and limitations: Clones shrinking between day 15 and 85 showed a balanced CD4/CD8 split, and those that grew later tilted toward CD4+.

MiXCR, run by TCRdb on the 5' RACE reads, gives a single entry per CDR3 protein. The sample shows 85,000 to 120,000 distinct CDR3 sequences, about an eighth of them seen only once. This chain links TRBV7-9 with TRBJ2-1; TRBD1 aligns across 8 bases. The clonotype was recovered from an adult woman who had mild COVID-19 (a few samples of this study predate the infection). Cell type and time point are not known. What was sequenced was PBMCs or a T cell subset sorted from them (not recorded which). CDR3 nucleotides: TGTGCCAGCAGCCTAGTGGACAGGGCCAATGAGCAGTTCTTC. It specifies CASSLVDRANEQFF.